A single sample gave rise to the 18 T cell receptor beta chains below, sequenced in a study of shared clonotypes between healthy human individuals. Profiling relied on immunoSEQ multiplex PCR, and the TCRdb table lists in-frame clones only, not all of them. The sample includes millions of clones, roughly 96% of them seen just once. Sample: naive CD4+ T cells sorted from blood. Subset defined: CD45RA+ positively selected. The receptors come from a man between 18 and 35 years old in good health.

This clone has at least ten counts. The chain couples TRBV7-2 to TRBJ2-7; 8 bases agree with TRBD2. The germline CDR1 and CDR2 sequences are SGHTA and FQGNSA. The CDR3 sequence is 15 residues long. V lost 6 bases and J lost 0; bases outside the gene matches: 7. Written as DNA, the CDR3 is TGTGCCAGCAGGCCTACTAGCGGAGGCTCCTACGAGCAGTACTTC. Its protein is CASRPTSGGSYEQYF.

V usage is TRBV7-9 and J usage is TRBJ2-1, with 7 positions matching TRBD2. Looked up from germline, CDR1 is SEHNR and CDR2 is FQNEAQ (reference sequence). Trimming took 3 bases from V and 4 from J; bases not matched to a gene: 6. The CDR3 runs to 15 residues. In DNA, the CDR3 is TGTGCCAGCAGCTTTCCGGCTAGCGGATACAATGAGCAGTTCTTC. It translates to CASSFPASGYNEQFF. Full variable domain (remainder filled in from reference TRBV7-9 and TRBJ2-1): DTGVSQNPRHKITKRGQNVTFRCDPISEHNRLYWYRQTLGQGPEFLTYFQNEAQLEKSRLLSDRFSAERPKGSFSTLEIQRTEQGDSAMYLCASSFPASGYNEQFFGPGTRLTVL.

The chain employs TRBV18 and TRBJ2-2; D is unclear. The CDR3 spans 15 residues. V lost 1 base and J lost 4, with 10 bases in between. Germline V CDR1 and CDR2: KGHSH, LQKENI. The CDR3, as DNA: TGTGCCAGCTCACCACGAGACACAAGCACCGGGGAGCTGTTTTTT. Amino acid sequence: CASSPRDTSTGELFF.

Worth noting for this clone: Within the sample, other DNA sequences also encode this same CDR3. The chain links TRBV6-5 to TRBJ1-1; a weak D match, TRBD1 (6 bases). V lost 4 bases, J lost 8 bases, and 11 bases lay in between. The CDR3 totals 12 residues. Germline CDR1 and CDR2: MNHEY and SVGAGI. The CDR3 DNA follows: TGTGCCAGCAGTTCCCCCGGGACAGAAGCTTTCTTT. This sequence encodes CASSSPGTEAFF.

The chain couples TRBV30 to TRBJ2-4, with no clear D. CDR1 and CDR2 (germline): GTSNPN, SVGIG (reference sequence). The V end lost 4 bases, the J end lost 0 bases, and 13 bases lay between the germline ends. This CDR3 has 15 amino acids. The CDR3 is CAWKDGSLAKNIQYF. The DNA for the CDR3 is TGTGCCTGGAAGGACGGGTCCCTAGCCAAAAACATTCAGTACTTC.

V gene TRBV6-1 combines with J gene TRBJ2-7; D is unresolved. Germline V gives CDR1 MNHNS, CDR2 SASEGT. Trimming pared 5 bases from V and 6 bases from J, leaving 17 bases between. CDR3 size: 14 residues. The CDR3 DNA reads TGTGCCAGCAGTCCCCTCCGCGGCAGTAGCGAGCAGTACTTC. It encodes CASSPLRGSSEQYF.

The CDR3: CASRAGGPNTGELFF. The CDR3 DNA is TGTGCCAGCAGAGCGGGGGGTCCGAACACCGGGGAGCTGTTTTTT. The J gene is TRBJ2-2, the V gene TRBV6-1; 9 nucleotides align to TRBD2. Germline V CDR1 and CDR2: MNHNS, SASEGT. The CDR3 runs to 15 residues. Trimming cost V 6 bases and J 0 bases; bases outside gene matches: 2.

The V gene is TRBV21-1, the J gene TRBJ1-3. TRBV21-1 is termed a pseudogene. This CDR3 comprises 16 residues. CDR3 in amino acids: CASVRGLAPSGNTIYF. The CDR3 DNA reads TGTGCCAGCGTGCGCGGGCTGGCCCCCTCTGGAAACACCATATATTTT.

The chain carries TRBV2 and TRBJ1-2; tentative D call: TRBD1 (5 bases). Trimming left V 4 bases short and J 6 bases short, with 9 bases between. The CDR3 has 12 amino acids. CDR1 SNHLY and CDR2 FYNNEI come from the germline V gene. The DNA of the CDR3 is TGTGCCAGCAGTGTTTCGGGGGATGGCTACACCTTC. Translation gives CASSVSGDGYTF.

This clone was seen only a few times. The rearrangement uses TRBV19 and TRBJ2-7; 11 positions match TRBD2. V shed 10 bases, J shed 2 bases, and the junction held 4 bases outside the gene matches. The germline CDR1 and CDR2 sequences are LNHDA and SQIVND (reference sequence). The CDR3 is made up of 13 amino acids. CDR3 DNA sequence: TGTGCCACCGGACTAGCGGGCGCCTACGAGCAGTACTTC. Encoded protein: CATGLAGAYEQYF.

This clone was seen just once. The rearrangement links TRBV5-6 to TRBJ2-7; 9 nucleotides line up with TRBD1. J was trimmed by 6 bases and V by 3 bases; bases with no gene match: 16. The CDR3 length is 17 residues. Germline CDR1 reads SGHDT; CDR2 reads YYEEEE. The CDR3 nucleotides read TGTGCCAGCAGCTCGAGACGACAGGGGGGATTTTCGCGCGAGCAGTACTTC. Translated: CASSSRRQGGFSREQYF.

This chain connects TRBV7-8 to TRBJ1-1; D ambiguous. V dropped 1 base and J dropped 8 bases, with 8 bases sitting between them. The length of the CDR3 is 12 residues. Germline V gene lookup returns CDR1 SGHVS and CDR2 FQNEAQ. In DNA form, the CDR3 reads TGTGCCAGCAGCTTAGACCTTCGAGAAGCTTTCTTT. Its translation is CASSLDLREAFF.

The chain links TRBV9 to TRBJ2-7, with 12 bases lining up with TRBD1. The CDR3 is 17 residues long. The ends lost 0 bases at V and 5 bases at J; junction bases unmatched: 9. The V gene's germline CDR1 is SGDLS and CDR2 YYNGEE. The CDR3 is CASSVDPSGQGADEQYF. The CDR3 bases are TGTGCCAGCAGCGTAGACCCCTCGGGACAGGGGGCGGACGAGCAGTACTTC.

The chain is built from TRBV6-5 and TRBJ1-5; D is unresolved. This CDR3 is 15 amino acids long. Per the germline V gene, CDR1 is MNHEY and CDR2 is SVGAGI. V dropped 0 bases and J dropped 3 bases, with 9 bases sitting between them. CDR3 sequence reads: CASSYSRADNQPQHF. DNA of the CDR3: TGTGCCAGCAGTTACTCTAGGGCGGACAATCAGCCCCAGCATTTT.

This chain links TRBV30 with TRBJ1-4; perhaps TRBD1 as D (5 bases). The CDR3 consists of 15 residues. Germline V gene sequence: CDR1 GTSNPN, CDR2 SVGIG (reference sequence). V was clipped by 2 bases and J by 2 bases, with 12 bases between them. The CDR3 DNA is TGTGCCTGGAGTAGAGGGGATCGGACTAATGAAAAACTGTTTTTT. Protein sequence: CAWSRGDRTNEKLFF.

As to this clone: The sample holds other DNA sequences that translate to the same CDR3. This chain connects TRBV4-3 to TRBJ2-7, with 11 positions matching TRBD2. From germline, CDR1 is LGHNA and CDR2 YSLEER. The trim removed 4 bases at V and 1 base at J, leaving 3 bases unmatched. This CDR3 contains 15 residues. CDR3 sequence: CASSRGTSGSYEQYF. CDR3 nucleotides: TGCGCCAGCAGCCGTGGGACTAGCGGATCCTACGAGCAGTACTTC.

The rearrangement uses TRBV11-2 and TRBJ2-1; D is uncertain. The germline V gene encodes CDR1 SGHAT and CDR2 FQNNGV. V lost 5 bases and J lost 7, with 18 bases in between. This CDR3 is 15 amino acids long. CDR3 protein: CASSPSLLGTNEQFF. The CDR3 DNA follows: TGTGCCAGCAGCCCGAGCCTCTTGGGAACGAATGAGCAGTTCTTC.

As DNA, the CDR3 is TGTGCCAGCAGTCCCTTCACTAGCGGGGGGTTCTCCTACAATGAGCAGTTCTTC. It translates to CASSPFTSGGFSYNEQFF. The V gene is TRBV2, the J gene TRBJ2-1, with 12 bases identical to TRBD2. Trimming cost V 5 bases and J 0 bases; bases outside gene matches: 8. This CDR3 spans 18 amino acids. The germline V gene has CDR1 SNHLY and CDR2 FYNNEI. Complete variable domain (other parts from reference TRBV2 and TRBJ2-1): EPEVTQTPSHQVTQMGQEVILRCVPISNHLYFYWYRQILGQKVEFLVSFYNNEISEKSEIFDDQFSVERPDGSNFTLKIRSTKLEDSAMYFCASSPFTSGGFSYNEQFFGPGTRLTVL.